This is a list of T cell receptor beta chains from one sample in a study of blood T cell repertoires in COVID-19. This table comes from immunoSEQ multiplex PCR, and its TCRdb copy is limited to in-frame clones, with some not included. Of approximately 300,000 clones listed, 90% are singletons. Sequencing was done on a sample of PBMCs or T cells enriched from blood (not recorded which). The source is a woman aged 25 to 45 who had been exposed to COVID-19. CDR3s include the opening cysteine and the closing phenylalanine or tryptophan. The D gene is left open where the match is weak. Only part of the rows carry a size: once, few, many, or a class if the clone is expanded.

abundance,j_gene,d_gene,v_gene,CDR3aa,CDR3nt
-,TRBJ1-2,-,TRBV18,CASSRPAGDGYTF,TGTGCCAGCTCACGCCCTGCAGGGGACGGCTACACCTTC
-,TRBJ1-6,TRBD1,TRBV12-3/TRBV12-4,CASRSTGDSPLHF,TGTGCCAGCAGGTCTACAGGGGATTCACCCCTCCACTTT
-,TRBJ1-2,TRBD1,TRBV5-6,CASKEMDRGRSYGYTF,TGTGCCAGCAAAGAAATGGACAGGGGGCGCAGCTATGGCTACACCTTC
-,TRBJ1-1,-,TRBV25-1,CASSDSGVAEAFF,TGTGCCAGCAGTGATTCAGGGGTGGCTGAAGCTTTCTTT
-,TRBJ2-7,-,TRBV2,CASSERTEGSSYEQYF,TGTGCCAGCAGTGAAAGGACAGAGGGGAGCTCCTACGAGCAGTACTTC
-,TRBJ2-7,TRBD1,TRBV18,CASSKPGTGSSYEQYF,TGTGCCAGCTCAAAACCCGGGACAGGGAGCTCCTACGAGCAGTACTTC
-,TRBJ1-1,-,TRBV7-8,CASSLRRMNTEAFF,TGTGCCAGCAGCTTAAGGCGGATGAACACTGAAGCTTTCTTT
-,TRBJ1-1,-,TRBV6-5,CASSSLTEAFF,TGTGCCAGTTCGAGTCTCACTGAAGCTTTCTTT
-,TRBJ1-2,-,TRBV18,CASSPQSSRGHGYTF,TGTGCCAGCTCACCACAGTCCTCCAGGGGCCATGGCTACACCTTC
-,TRBJ2-1,-,TRBV29-1,CSVLGGATYNEQFF,TGCAGCGTTCTAGGGGGGGCCACCTACAATGAGCAGTTCTTC
-,TRBJ1-2,-,TRBV7-9,CAIAGRSRYGYTF,TGTGCCATCGCGGGTCGTTCCCGATATGGCTACACCTTC
-,TRBJ1-6,-,TRBV30,CAWTSLTGSSYNSPLHF,TGTGCCTGGACCTCTCTGACAGGTAGCTCCTATAATTCACCCCTCCACTTT
-,TRBJ1-3,-,TRBV9,CASSVVGDSGNTIYF,TGTGCCAGCAGCGTAGTGGGAGACTCTGGAAACACCATATATTTT
-,TRBJ2-7,-,TRBV5-1,CASSLGHRETGEQYF,TGCGCCAGCAGCTTGGGCCACAGGGAGACGGGCGAGCAGTACTTC
-,TRBJ1-2,TRBD1,TRBV7-2,CASSLAGTDFGYTF,TGTGCCAGCAGCTTAGCCGGGACAGACTTCGGCTACACCTTC
-,TRBJ2-7,-,TRBV7-9,CASSTAPGTGIYEQYF,TGTGCCAGCAGCACAGCACCCGGGACTGGGATCTACGAGCAGTACTTC
-,TRBJ1-4,TRBD1,TRBV18,CASSPTGQGWEKLFF,TGTGCCAGCTCACCGACCGGACAGGGTTGGGAAAAACTGTTTTTT
-,TRBJ2-7,TRBD1,TRBV25-1,CASSAPGTGAYEQYF,TGTGCCAGCAGTGCGCCCGGGACAGGGGCCTACGAGCAGTACTTC
-,TRBJ1-2,-,TRBV9,CASSVPRAGESYGYTF,TGTGCCAGCAGCGTCCCTCGAGCAGGGGAAAGCTATGGCTACACCTTC
-,TRBJ1-5,TRBD1,TRBV9,CASSPLEDRGYPYNQPQHF,TGTGCCAGCAGCCCTTTGGAGGACAGGGGGTATCCTTACAATCAGCCCCAGCATTTT
-,TRBJ1-2,-,TRBV4-3,CASSQEQGFGGYTF,TGCGCCAGCAGCCAAGAGCAGGGCTTTGGGGGCTACACCTTC
-,TRBJ1-5,-,TRBV10-3,CAISESSGGNQPQHF,TGTGCCATCAGTGAGTCTTCGGGTGGCAATCAGCCCCAGCATTTT
-,TRBJ2-7,-,TRBV19,CASSPWGDLTYEQYF,TGTGCCAGTAGTCCCTGGGGGGACTTGACCTACGAGCAGTACTTC
-,TRBJ1-5,-,TRBV10-3,CAISDQGSDQPQHF,TGTGCCATCAGTGACCAGGGAAGCGATCAGCCCCAGCATTTT
few,TRBJ1-6,-,TRBV4-2,CASSQESGFASPLHF,TGTGCCAGCAGCCAAGAGTCAGGGTTCGCTTCACCCCTCCACTTT
-,TRBJ2-1,-,TRBV7-6,CASSLGLNEQFF,TGTGCCAGCAGCTTAGGGCTGAATGAGCAGTTCTTC
-,TRBJ1-2,TRBD1,TRBV2,CASSPDRARGYTF,TGTGCCAGCAGCCCGGACAGGGCCAGGGGCTACACCTTC
-,TRBJ2-3,-,TRBV7-6,CASSLYMDTQYF,TGTGCCAGCAGCCTATATATGGATACGCAGTATTTT
-,TRBJ2-1,TRBD2,TRBV9,CASSVGLAGVSSYNEQFF,TGTGCCAGCAGCGTAGGACTAGCGGGGGTGAGCTCCTACAATGAGCAGTTCTTC
-,TRBJ1-6,-,TRBV2,CASSEEQALNSPLHF,TGTGCCAGCAGTGAAGAGCAGGCTCTCAATTCACCCCTCCACTTT
once,TRBJ2-6,-,TRBV18,CASSLIQGTGANVLTF,TGTGCCAGCTCCCTCATCCAGGGGACTGGGGCCAACGTCCTGACTTTC
-,TRBJ2-3,TRBD2,TRBV7-3,CASSHRLAGGSTDTQYF,TGTGCCAGCAGCCACAGACTAGCGGGGGGGAGCACAGATACGCAGTATTTT
-,TRBJ1-5,TRBD1,TRBV5-1,CASSLSSAPGQGWVVGQPQHF,TGCGCCAGCAGCTTGTCCTCCGCACCGGGACAGGGGTGGGTTGTCGGTCAGCCCCAGCATTTT
once,TRBJ1-1,-,TRBV28,CASSLGRGDTEAFF,TGTGCCAGCAGTTTGGGGCGCGGGGACACTGAAGCTTTCTTT
-,TRBJ2-3,TRBD1,TRBV11-2,CASSLAYRGNTQYF,TGTGCCAGCAGCTTAGCCTACAGGGGGAATACGCAGTATTTT
-,TRBJ2-7,-,TRBV4-2,CASSQRLQALEQYF,TGTGCCAGCAGCCAAAGGTTACAGGCCCTGGAGCAGTACTTC
-,TRBJ2-2,-,TRBV7-7,CASSLGSDRLTGELFF,TGTGCCAGCAGCTTAGGATCGGACAGACTCACCGGGGAGCTGTTTTTT
-,TRBJ2-7,-,TRBV5-4,CASSFKHLPYEQYF,TGTGCCAGCAGCTTTAAGCACCTCCCTTACGAGCAGTACTTC
-,TRBJ1-2,-,TRBV4-2,CASSQEGGKDGGYTF,TGTGCCAGCAGCCAAGAGGGAGGCAAGGATGGTGGCTACACCTTC
-,TRBJ2-3,TRBD2,TRBV27,CASSLMAAGAISASTDTQYF,TGTGCCAGCAGTTTGATGGCAGCGGGGGCCATTTCGGCTAGCACAGATACGCAGTATTTT
-,TRBJ1-1,-,TRBV19,CASNRGSLRNTEAFF,TGTGCCAGTAACCGTGGCAGTTTAAGAAACACTGAAGCTTTCTTT
-,TRBJ1-1,-,TRBV20-1,CSAAQGTEAFF,TGCAGTGCGGCTCAGGGGACTGAAGCTTTCTTT
once,TRBJ2-7,-,TRBV5-1,CASSLDLGVYEQYF,TGCGCCAGCAGCTTGGACCTGGGAGTCTACGAGCAGTACTTC
-,TRBJ2-3,-,TRBV24-1,CATSEQGLNTDTQYF,TGTGCCACCAGTGAGCAGGGCTTGAACACAGATACGCAGTATTTT
-,TRBJ1-4,TRBD1,TRBV29-1,CSVVDTGGGEKLFF,TGCAGCGTCGTTGATACAGGGGGCGGTGAAAAACTGTTTTTT
-,TRBJ1-5,-,TRBV5-4,CASSLGGTGGQPQHF,TGTGCCAGCAGCTTGGGGGGAACAGGCGGACAGCCCCAGCATTTT
-,TRBJ1-1,-,TRBV19,CASSYTGRTEAFF,TGTGCCAGTAGTTATACAGGGCGAACTGAAGCTTTCTTT
once,TRBJ2-5,TRBD1,TRBV6-5,CASRRQGVETQYF,TGTGCCAGCAGGAGACAGGGGGTGGAGACCCAGTACTTC
-,TRBJ2-1,-,TRBV5-1,CASSLGQTSLDEQFF,TGCGCCAGCAGCTTGGGACAAACAAGTCTCGATGAGCAGTTCTTC
-,TRBJ1-5,-,TRBV29-1,CSAEGGDQPQHF,TGCAGCGCTGAGGGGGGGGATCAGCCCCAGCATTTT
-,TRBJ1-1,-,TRBV11-2,CASRAGQFMNTEAFF,TGTGCCAGCAGAGCCGGACAGTTCATGAACACTGAAGCTTTCTTT
-,TRBJ1-5,-,TRBV2,CASSDRGADQPQHF,TGTGCCAGCAGTGACAGGGGAGCGGATCAGCCCCAGCATTTT
-,TRBJ1-2,TRBD1,TRBV27,CASSWTGFSGYTF,TGTGCCAGCAGTTGGACAGGGTTCTCTGGCTACACCTTC